This TCR beta chain was observed in a study of persistence of HIV-infected CD4 T cells. The V gene lost 6 bases and the J gene lost 3 bases, with 11 bases spanning the gap. There are 13 residues in the CDR3. Lysates of CMV-infected fibroblasts at approximately 10 ug/mL stimulated these cells. CD40L-negative CD69-negative CD45RO-high memory CD4+ T cells were sorted as populations depleted of antigen-responding cells. CD8-depleted PBMCs were stimulated roughly 18 hours with anti-CD28/CD49d costimulation, CD40-blocking antibody and enfuvirtide. This clone was counted a single time. As yet, its antigen is unknown. The immunoSEQ assay was version 4, run in survey mode. Assay: immunoSEQ multiplex PCR; the TCRdb copy retains only in-frame clones and omits some. This sample yields approximately 26,000 clones, of which roughly 78% are seen a single time; more than 0.75% belongs to the top ten. Broader study findings: CMV- and Gag-responding cells had lower TCRbeta richness than CD3/CD28-responding cells. Within sorted populations, more oligoclonal TCRs accompanied more oligoclonal proviruses.

The chain carries TRBV12-3 or TRBV12-4 and TRBJ1-2, with a possible D match to TRBD1 (6 bases). The sequence was collected from an adult woman with HIV who was CMV-seropositive. The sequences come from CD4+ T cells sorted from PBMCs after approximately 18-hour stimulation, collected from a patient who received antiretroviral therapy. CDR3 loop: CASSLDRYYGYTF. CDR3 sequence (DNA): TGTGCCAGCAGCCTAGACAGGTACTATGGCTACACCTTC.